Shown below are 19 T cell receptor beta chains from a single sample sequenced in a study of CD8 T cells in ankylosing spondylitis. One entry per CDR3 protein, called by TCRdb with MiXCR from the 5' RACE reads. Of about 130,000 distinct CDR3 sequences detected, 9.3% appear once; the ten largest clones hold approximately 3.4%. Sequenced sample: blood, either unsorted or a sorted T cell fraction (not recorded which). The origin of the receptors is a male donor with ankylosing spondylitis or in good health (not recorded which).

This clonotype was recorded at least ten times. The V and J genes are TRBV15 and TRBJ2-7; D gene uncertain. The V gene lost 0 bases and the J gene lost 4 bases, with 7 bases spanning the gap. This CDR3 contains 13 residues. From germline, CDR1 is LNHNV and CDR2 YYDKDF (reference sequence). The CDR3 sequence is CATSRDRGYEQYF. The CDR3 nucleotides read TGTGCCACCAGCAGAGATAGAGGTTACGAGCAGTACTTC.

This clonotype was seen many times. V gene TRBV20-1 combines with J gene TRBJ2-5; no definite D call. The CDR3 is made up of 10 amino acids. Germline V gene sequence: CDR1 DFQATT, CDR2 SNEGSKA (reference sequence). The V gene lost 5 bases and the J gene lost 2 bases, with 3 bases spanning the gap. The CDR3 nucleotides are TGCAGTGCTTATCAAGAGACCCAGTACTTC. Amino acid sequence: CSAYQETQYF.

This clonotype was found many times. The genes are TRBV7-9 and TRBJ2-1; 7 bases are a match to TRBD2. The CDR3 is 16 residues long. Germline lookup yields CDR1 SEHNR and CDR2 FQNEAQ (reference sequence). The junction had 3 bases not matched to a gene; V was cut back by 1 base and J by 0 bases. Here the CDR3 reads CASSLVLAVSYNEQFF. CDR3 DNA: TGTGCCAGCAGCTTAGTTCTAGCGGTCTCCTACAATGAGCAGTTCTTC. Variable domain in full (rest from reference TRBV7-9 and TRBJ2-1): DTGVSQNPRHKITKRGQNVTFRCDPISEHNRLYWYRQTLGQGPEFLTYFQNEAQLEKSRLLSDRFSAERPKGSFSTLEIQRTEQGDSAMYLCASSLVLAVSYNEQFFGPGTRLTVL.

Ten or more counts support this clonotype. This rearrangement joins TRBV12-3 or TRBV12-4 to TRBJ2-1; D call uncertain. V lost 4 bases to trimming and J lost 3 bases, with 22 bases between them. The CDR3 runs 18 residues. CDR3 DNA sequence: TGTGCCAGCAGTTCCCAGTATGACGGGCAGCGTAACTACAATGAGCAGTTCTTC. This translates into CASSSQYDGQRNYNEQFF.

The chain recombines TRBV2 with TRBJ2-2; 10 bases are shared with TRBD2. The CDR3 runs to 15 residues. After removal of 6 bases from V and 6 bases from J, the junction contained 7 bases not matched to a gene. Germline loops: CDR1 SNHLY, CDR2 FYNNEI. CDR3 bases: TGTGCCAGCAGGTCGCTAGCGGGAGTGGCCGGGGAGCTGTTTTTT. This codes for CASRSLAGVAGELFF.

The chain couples TRBV19 to TRBJ1-5; D ambiguous. This CDR3 is 16 amino acids long. Trimming took 0 bases from V and 2 from J, leaving 11 bases between them. Germline V gives CDR1 LNHDA, CDR2 SQIVND (reference sequence). CDR3 sequence (DNA): TGTGCCAGTAGTATAGATTTGATCCATGGCAATCAGCCCCAGCATTTT. Its translation is CASSIDLIHGNQPQHF.

This clonotype came up many times. The V gene is TRBV20-1, the J gene TRBJ1-2; 9 bases agree with TRBD1. This CDR3 region has 14 residues. CDR1 is DFQATT and CDR2 is SNEGSKA in the germline V gene (reference sequence). V gave up 6 bases and J gave up 2 bases; unmatched junction bases: 7. The CDR3 nucleotides read TGCAGTGCAAAACCCGGGACAGGGAACTATGGCTACACCTTC. Its translation is CSAKPGTGNYGYTF.

This clonotype was counted between two and nine times. This chain connects TRBV7-3 to TRBJ2-1; 7 nucleotides align to TRBD2. The germline V gene encodes CDR1 SGHTA and CDR2 FQGTGA. The CDR3 covers 18 residues. V lost 4 bases and J lost 9; bases outside the gene matches: 21. CDR3 coding DNA: TGTGCCAGCAGCTCATACCGACGTTCTAGCGGTAGGGCTAGTGAGCAGTTCTTC. This gives the protein CASSSYRRSSGRASEQFF.

In its sample, this clonotype was seen a few times. The rearrangement joins TRBV24-1 to TRBJ2-3, with TRBD1 matching over 7 bases. The CDR3 extends over 13 amino acids. Unmatched junction bases numbered 1, after V lost 4 bases and J lost 4 bases. The germline V gene has CDR1 KGHDR and CDR2 SFDVKD. The CDR3 sequence: CATSETGADTQYF. The CDR3, as DNA: TGTGCCACCAGTGAAACAGGGGCAGATACGCAGTATTTT.

This rearrangement joins TRBV6-2 or TRBV6-3 to TRBJ2-1; 9 bases are a match to TRBD2. This CDR3 is built from 17 residues. Per germline, CDR1 MNHEY and CDR2 SVGEGT. The V and J ends lost 4 bases and 8 bases, in that order; junction bases with no gene match: 15. In DNA, the CDR3 is TGTGCCAGCAGTTCCGCCCCGGGAGCGGGAGGACCGCATGAGCAGTTCTTC. Translating gives CASSSAPGAGGPHEQFF.

This clonotype was counted many times. This chain joins TRBV5-1 and TRBJ2-6; no clear D gene. Germline V gene data show CDR1 as SGHRS and CDR2 as YFSETQ. V was clipped by 4 bases and J by 0 bases, with 5 bases between them. The CDR3 runs to 14 residues. CDR3 sequence (DNA): TGCGCCAGCAGCCCCAGCTCTGGGGCCAACGTCCTGACTTTC. Translation gives CASSPSSGANVLTF.

The table lists this clonotype with many counts. The V and J genes are TRBV27 and TRBJ2-2; D unclear. The ends were cut back, 5 bases at V and 4 bases at J, with 14 bases in the middle. This CDR3 region has 15 residues. The germline CDR1 and CDR2 sequences are MNHEY and SMNVEV (reference sequence). The CDR3 here is CASSPDRKSTGELFF. The CDR3 nucleotides read TGTGCCAGCAGTCCAGACCGAAAGAGCACCGGGGAGCTGTTTTTT.

This clonotype has only a few counts. This chain links TRBV20-1 with TRBJ2-3; 8 positions match TRBD1. The CDR3 loop spans 15 amino acids. In germline, CDR1 is DFQATT, CDR2 SNEGSKA (reference sequence). With V trimmed by 1 base and J by 4 bases, 7 bases remained unmatched. The CDR3 nucleotides read TGCAGTGCTAGAGGGCGGACAGGGCCCGCAGATACGCAGTATTTT. It encodes CSARGRTGPADTQYF.

This clonotype was detected ten times or more. V gene TRBV7-2 combines with J gene TRBJ2-1; the D gene is possibly TRBD2 (7 bases). With 5 bases removed from V and 4 bases from J, the gap between germline ends came to 18 bases. The germline CDR1 and CDR2 sequences are SGHTA and FQGNSA. There are 16 residues in the CDR3. In nucleotides, the CDR3 is TGTGCCAGCAGCCGCGACAGGCGGGAGTCTTACAATGAGCAGTTCTTC. This translates into CASSRDRRESYNEQFF. Full variable domain (missing parts from reference TRBV7-2 and TRBJ2-1): GAGVSQSPSNKVTEKGKDVELRCDPISGHTALYWYRQSLGQGLEFLIYFQGNSAPDKSGLPSDRFSAERTGGSVSTLTIQRTQQEDSAVYLCASSRDRRESYNEQFFGPGTRLTVL.

This clonotype was observed many times. V usage is TRBV29-1 and J usage is TRBJ2-7, with D unclear. V was trimmed by 4 bases and J by 0 bases, leaving 10 bases between them. The germline V gene has CDR1 SQVTM and CDR2 ANQGSEA. The CDR3 spans 13 residues. CDR3 protein: CSVARANSYEQYF. CDR3 nucleotide sequence: TGCAGCGTTGCCCGAGCCAACTCCTACGAGCAGTACTTC.

This clonotype was picked up many times. The chain joins TRBV20-1 to TRBJ1-2; possibly TRBD1 for D (5 bases). The germline CDR1 and CDR2 sequences are DFQATT and SNEGSKA (reference sequence). This CDR3 is built from 15 residues. Trimming left V 5 bases short and J 3 bases short, with 19 bases between. CDR3 loop: CSAPPDTPLDYGYTF. The CDR3 bases are TGCAGTGCTCCTCCGGACACCCCGCTTGACTATGGCTACACCTTC.

This clonotype has at least ten counts. The CDR3 sequence: CASSLSPRDTYEQYF. The CDR3 DNA is TGTGCCAGCAGCTTGAGTCCGCGGGACACCTACGAGCAGTACTTC. The chain is built from TRBV5-4 and TRBJ2-7; D may correspond to TRBD1 or TRBD2 (6 bases each). CDR3 length: 15 residues. V was trimmed by 1 base and J by 2 bases, leaving 13 bases between them. The germline gives CDR1 SGHNT, CDR2 YYREEE (reference sequence).

The chain carries TRBV4-3 and TRBJ1-1; 7 bases are a match to TRBD1. This CDR3 contains 14 residues. The germline gives CDR1 LGHNA, CDR2 YSLEER. The J segment lost 5 bases and the V segment lost 2 bases, leaving 5 bases of the junction unmatched. This chain's CDR3 is CASSQKQGWTEAFF. The DNA of the CDR3 is TGCGCCAGCAGCCAAAAACAGGGGTGGACTGAAGCTTTCTTT.

Ten or more counts support this clonotype. The chain carries TRBV7-8 and TRBJ2-1; 9 bases fit TRBD2. This CDR3 contains 16 residues. V shed 0 bases and J 3 bases; nucleotides not matched to a gene: 3. Germline loops: CDR1 SGHVS, CDR2 FQNEAQ. Written as DNA, the CDR3 is TGTGCCAGCAGCTTAGCGGGGACTAGCTTCTACAATGAGCAGTTCTTC. Translation gives CASSLAGTSFYNEQFF. The full variable domain, rest sourced from reference TRBV7-8 and TRBJ2-1, is GAGVSQSPRYKVAKRGQDVALRCDPISGHVSLFWYQQALGQGPEFLTYFQNEAQLDKSGLPSDRFFAERPEGSVSTLKIQRTQQEDSAVYLCASSLAGTSFYNEQFFGPGTRLTVL.